This T cell receptor (beta chain) was sequenced for a study of PD-L1 blockade in urothelial cancer (dated by TCRdb to the late 2010s). Concerning the study at large: Every patient began therapy in about 2014 and was given atezolizumab 1,200 mg intravenously every 3 weeks. The study, an exploratory multi-omic analysis, examined somatic, immune and clinical correlates of response to PD-L1 blockade with atezolizumab in urothelial cancer. TCR sequencing covered pretreatment tumor samples and matched, serially collected peripheral blood taken before and after atezolizumab treatment. Durable clinical benefit was achieved by nine patients and was not achieved by 20 patients. Twenty-five of 29 patients were males with bladder-origin urothelial cancer, and about 60% of the 29 reported a prior smoking history. In the same patients, pretreatment tumors underwent whole exome sequencing and RNA sequencing in addition to TCR sequencing. Approximately 30 patients had pretreatment blood TCR-seq, about 25 had at least one posttreatment blood collection, and about 25 had tumor TCR-seq. Durable clinical benefit meant progression-free survival longer than 6 months, and TCR features were also tested against progression-free and overall survival. Blood samples yielded a median of around 140,000 T cells and more than 75,000 unique TCRs, with median clonality around 0.084. An ECOG performance status of 0 or 1 was recorded for the patients, and 0 to 3 prior chemotherapy regimens had been received by the patients. Blood samples were analyzed at 3 weeks after treatment start (second dose) and at 6 weeks after treatment start. Here is what the overall study found, with its caveats: Improved progression-free and overall survival was associated with having pretreatment peripheral blood TCR clonality below the median. Patients with durable benefit showed greater expansion of tumor-associated TCR clones in peripheral blood 3 weeks after starting treatment (n = 22, p = 0.022). Because of the small sample size (n ≈ 31) and the many exploratory analyses performed, the results are intended to be regarded as hypothesis-generating.

Comment on this clone: The antigen this receptor binds is unknown. There are no base qualities to consult, and no much larger clone falls within one base.

To estimate absolute template abundance from read counts, synthetic TCR analog templates were spiked into each PCR. The immunoSEQ assay used bias-controlled V and J gene primers to amplify TCRbeta CDR3 regions from genomic DNA. Sequencing of rearranged TCRbeta segments was performed at approximately 20X coverage. The original pipeline was this. Sequencing errors were corrected by clustering, and CDR3s were annotated against IMGT so that V, D and J genes could be assigned. Out-of-frame and stop-codon sequences were excluded, and only productive TCRbeta rearrangements were used in downstream analyses. Clonality was calculated as one minus the Shannon entropy normalized by the log of the number of unique productive sequences. Fisher's exact test with Benjamini-Hochberg correction, using a cutoff of adjusted p below 0.01, was how clones that differed between time points or between blood and tumor were identified. The table was pulled from immuneACCESS by TCRdb, which kept in-frame rearrangements only. Such tables lose some clones; where checked, under half of the loss comes from unresolved V genes, and the rest has no known cause. The V and J calls and the clone size are those of that table, but D and trimming were determined from the DNA. This sample has about 80,000 clones in its table, and approximately 86% of those were observed once. Roughly 6.1% of the sample goes to the ten largest clones.

A cohort of 25 to 30 patients with locally advanced or metastatic urothelial carcinoma, treated at Memorial Sloan Kettering on a trial protocol, was included. Peripheral blood mononuclear cells were collected pretreatment and during treatment, with between 1 and 8 total time points per patient. The Qiagen DNeasy Blood extraction kit was used to purify genomic DNA from total PBMCs and tumor samples. Collected pretreatment and during treatment, PBMCs were isolated and stored as previously described. CDR3 length: 14 amino acids, cysteine to phenylalanine. The kept DNA is CDR3 alone, 42 bases in frame from the first base. CDR1 ENHRY and CDR2 SYGVKD were looked up in the germline V gene. The V end gives up 3 bases and the J end 2 bases, leaving 2 bases in the junction not matched to a gene.

Sequenced here: PBMCs, sampled around atezolizumab (anti-PD-L1) treatment. This TCR was sampled from a woman in her 70s with urothelial cancer. The V and J genes are TRBV10-3 and TRBJ2-7; 9 nucleotides in the junction match TRBD1. The DNA sequence follows: TGTGCCATCAGTGAAGGACAGGGGACCTACGAGCAGTACTTC. Its protein is CAISEGQGTYEQYF.